This passage covers 21 T cell receptor beta chains from one sample sequenced in a study of regulatory T cells in long-lasting Graves disease. Building of the TCR beta libraries involved iRepertoire HTBI primers and Arm-PCR of CDR3 regions. TCRdb itself ran the multiplex PCR reads through MiXCR, one entry per CDR3 protein. The repertoire consists of more than 350,000 distinct CDR3 sequences, with around 14% occurring once and the leading ten covering over 15%. Time point noted: newly diagnosed GD, antithyroid drugs for less than 3 months. Extracted PBMC RNA gave rise to the TCR library. The data also belong to a second study, concerning T cells in Graves' hyperthyroidism and ophthalmopathy.

The specimen was peripheral blood mononuclear cells (PBMCs), collected at new diagnosis, from a patient treated with antithyroid drugs. Every receptor here comes from a woman in her twenties or thirties with Graves disease.

This clonotype was seen ten or more times. This chain links TRBV30 with TRBJ1-2, with D uncertain. The CDR3 is 13 residues long. V gave up 0 bases and J gave up 4 bases, with 9 bases separating them. Germline CDR1 is GTSNPN and CDR2 is SVGIG (reference sequence). This chain's CDR3 is CAWSVYGLYGYTF. CDR3 coding DNA: TGTGCCTGGAGTGTATACGGCCTCTATGGCTACACCTTC.

The chain is built from TRBV14 and TRBJ2-3, with 13 bases identical to TRBD2. The trim removed 4 bases at V and 4 bases at J, leaving 14 bases unmatched. The CDR3 has 19 residues. CDR1 is SGHDN and CDR2 is FVKESK in the germline V gene. The CDR3 sequence is CASSRSGTSGNPGPDTQYF. In DNA, the CDR3 is TGTGCCAGCAGCCGATCCGGGACTAGCGGGAATCCCGGACCAGATACGCAGTATTTT.

This clonotype has at least ten counts. This rearrangement joins TRBV10-1 to TRBJ2-1, with D possibly being TRBD1 or TRBD2 (5 bases each). Trimming removed 0 bases at V and 12 bases at J, with 18 bases between. CDR3 length: 15 amino acids. The germline CDR1 and CDR2 sequences are WNHNN and SYGVQD (reference sequence). The CDR3 DNA sequence: TGCGCCAGCAGTGAGTCGAATCGGGACCCAGCATCGCAGTTCTTC. Translating it yields CASSESNRDPASQFF.

This clonotype came up a few times. The chain recombines TRBV2 with TRBJ2-7; D not certain. CDR3 size: 13 residues. The germline V gene encodes CDR1 SNHLY and CDR2 FYNNEI. Trimming took off 1 base at V and 4 bases at J, with 8 bases between the two ends. The CDR3: CASSEEILYEQYF. CDR3 bases: TGTGCCAGCAGTGAAGAGATTCTATACGAGCAGTACTTC.

This clonotype was seen a single time. The DNA for the CDR3 is TGTGCCAGCAGTTTCTGGGACAGGGGTAAGGAAGGCTACACCTTC. This gives the protein CASSFWDRGKEGYTF. The V gene is TRBV12-3 or TRBV12-4, the J gene TRBJ1-2, with TRBD1 matching over 10 bases. CDR3 length: 15 amino acids. V lost 3 bases, J lost 8 bases, and 9 bases stayed unmatched.

This clonotype was counted many times. The chain recombines TRBV10-3 with TRBJ2-7, with D possibly matching TRBD1 (6 bases). Germline CDR1 is ENHRY and CDR2 is SYGVKD. The CDR3 loop spans 12 amino acids. Trimming removed 9 bases from V and 4 bases from J, with 13 bases in between. DNA for the CDR3: TGTGCCATGGCGGCAGGGGTTTACGAGCAGTACTTC. Residues: CAMAAGVYEQYF.

The chain carries TRBV6-1 and TRBJ2-7; D is ambiguous. Trimming took 3 bases from V and 1 from J, leaving 16 bases between them. Germline-derived CDR1 and CDR2 are MNHNS and SASEGT. This CDR3 spans 16 amino acids. The DNA of the CDR3 is TGTGCCAGCAGTGACGCTTCGCTGGAGTATTCCTACGAGCAGTACTTC. It codes for CASSDASLEYSYEQYF.

Ten or more counts support this clonotype. This chain uses TRBV29-1 with TRBJ2-5, with D perhaps matching TRBD1 or TRBD2 (5 bases each). This CDR3 is built from 15 residues. V lost 7 bases to trimming and J lost 1 base, with 19 bases between them. Germline-derived CDR1 and CDR2 are SQVTM and ANQGSEA. The CDR3 DNA is TGCAGCGCCCCCGCACCGGGACGGACCCAAGAGACCCAGTACTTC. This gives the protein CSAPAPGRTQETQYF.

The genes are TRBV7-9 and TRBJ2-2; D may correspond to TRBD1 or TRBD2 (5 bases each). The germline V gene has CDR1 SEHNR and CDR2 FQNEAQ (reference sequence). This CDR3 is built from 17 residues. Trimming left V 5 bases short and J 0 bases short, with 16 bases between. This CDR3 is CASSLNRGNSNTGELFF. The CDR3 DNA is TGTGCCAGCAGCCTAAATCGGGGCAACTCGAACACCGGGGAGCTGTTTTTT.

This clonotype turned up a few times. The rearrangement joins TRBV6-2 or TRBV6-3 to TRBJ2-2, with no clear D. This CDR3 is built from 17 residues. Germline V lookup: CDR1 MNHEY, CDR2 SVGEGT. The V and J ends lost 2 bases and 3 bases respectively, with 16 bases between them. The CDR3 region has the DNA TGTGCCAGCAGTTACCATCCCTCGAGTGGGCACACCGGGGAGCTGTTTTTT. It is translated as CASSYHPSSGHTGELFF.

This chain links TRBV5-5 with TRBJ1-6; no clear D. The CDR3 consists of 16 residues. Trimming took 4 bases from V and 9 from J, leaving 20 bases between them. CDR1 SGHKS and CDR2 YYEKEE come from the germline V gene (reference sequence). The CDR3 sequence: CASSLGLRGGGSPLHF. The CDR3 DNA sequence: TGTGCCAGCAGCCTCGGGCTACGGGGAGGTGGTTCACCCCTCCACTTT.

This clonotype was seen at least ten times. This rearrangement joins TRBV11-2 to TRBJ2-1; D perhaps matches TRBD2 (6 bases). Between the trimmed V and J ends, which lost 4 bases and 2 bases, there was a span of 15 bases. CDR1 is SGHAT and CDR2 is FQNNGV in the germline V gene. The CDR3 is 16 residues long. The CDR3 sequence: CASSSPGTATYNEQFF. The CDR3 DNA is TGTGCCAGCAGCTCCCCCGGGACTGCCACCTACAATGAGCAGTTCTTC.

This clonotype was counted between two and nine times. One end of the junction varies from germline; a read error may be responsible. The chain couples TRBV14 to TRBJ2-4; 9 bases fit TRBD1. CDR1 and CDR2 (germline): SGHDN, FVKESK. This CDR3 has 17 residues. The CDR3 protein is CASTQRKLQGAFDIQYF. Written as DNA, the CDR3 is TGTGCCAGCACCCAACGGAAATTACAGGGGGCATTTGACATTCAGTACTTC.

The chain recombines TRBV4-2 with TRBJ2-5; TRBD2 aligns across 8 bases. The V gene end was trimmed by 0 bases and the J gene end by 4 bases; junction bases not matched to a gene: 10. Germline V gene lookup returns CDR1 LGHNA and CDR2 YNFKEQ. This CDR3 comprises 17 residues. The CDR3 here is CASSQDWEREIPETQYF. CDR3 coding DNA: TGTGCCAGCAGCCAAGATTGGGAGCGGGAGATTCCAGAGACCCAGTACTTC.

This sequence joins TRBV9 and TRBJ2-3; 8 bases map to TRBD1. The end of the DNA aligns better with TRBJ2-5, so the J call may be wrong. The CDR3 extends over 15 amino acids. The germline CDR1 and CDR2 sequences are SGDLS and YYNGEE. CDR3 sequence (DNA): TGTGCCAGCAGCCCAACGACAGGGGCGGGAGAGACCCAGTACTTC. This sequence encodes CASSPTTGAGETQYF.

The chain recombines TRBV7-2 with TRBJ2-5; TRBD2 matches 8 bases. The CDR3 sequence is 15 residues long. CDR1 SGHTA and CDR2 FQGNSA come from the germline V gene. Trimming cost V 2 bases and J 4 bases; bases outside gene matches: 6. In nucleotides, the CDR3 is TGTGCCAGCAGCTTAACAGCGGGGGAGCGAGAGACCCAGTACTTC. Translated, it gives CASSLTAGERETQYF.

This clonotype was found many times. The chain recombines TRBV11-2 with TRBJ2-1; 7 bases fit TRBD1. Trimming took 5 bases from V and 8 from J; bases not matched to a gene: 18. The CDR3 is 17 amino acids. The germline V gene has CDR1 SGHAT and CDR2 FQNNGV. CDR3 residues: CASSPFPRDRALDEQFF. The CDR3 DNA reads as TGTGCCAGCAGCCCATTCCCCCGGGACAGAGCGCTCGATGAGCAGTTCTTC.

V usage is TRBV9 and J usage is TRBJ1-5, with D possibly being TRBD1 (5 bases). The CDR3 sequence is 16 residues long. Germline V gene lookup returns CDR1 SGDLS and CDR2 YYNGEE. The germline V and J ends were trimmed by 0 bases and 3 bases, with 13 bases remaining between them. The CDR3 nucleotides read TGTGCCAGCAGCGTAGAGGCGGGAGGGGACAATCAGCCCCAGCATTTT. This codes for CASSVEAGGDNQPQHF. Combining the CDR3 with reference TRBV9 and TRBJ1-5 gives the whole variable domain DSGVTQTPKHLITATGQRVTLRCSPRSGDLSVYWYQQSLDQGLQFLIQYYNGEERAKGNILERFSAQQFPDLHSELNLSSLELGDSALYFCASSVEAGGDNQPQHFGDGTRLSIL.

This clonotype was counted at least ten times. This sequence joins TRBV28 and TRBJ1-2; no reliable D call. V lost 6 bases to trimming and J lost 4 bases, with 15 bases between them. This CDR3 region has 14 residues. The germline V gene has CDR1 MDHEN and CDR2 SYDVKM. CDR3 bases: TGTGCCAGCAGAAAGGACCGAGACACCTATGGCTACACCTTC. This encodes CASRKDRDTYGYTF.

This clonotype occurred many times. The V and J genes are TRBV6-6 and TRBJ1-2; D remains ambiguous. V lost 0 bases to trimming and J lost 8 bases, with 16 bases between them. CDR1 is MNHNY and CDR2 is SVGAGI in the germline V gene (reference sequence). The CDR3 extends over 15 amino acids. In nucleotides, the CDR3 is TGTGCCAGCAGTTACTCGACTATGGGGAATTGGGGCTACACCTTC. Amino acids: CASSYSTMGNWGYTF.

The rearrangement links TRBV5-6 to TRBJ2-1, with D perhaps matching TRBD1 (5 bases). V was clipped by 7 bases and J by 1 base, with 18 bases between them. The germline gives CDR1 SGHDT, CDR2 YYEEEE. The CDR3 consists of 16 residues. DNA for the CDR3: TGTGCCAGCCAAACGACCGGTAGGGGTTCCTACAATGAGCAGTTCTTC. Its protein is CASQTTGRGSYNEQFF.